This section outlines one T cell receptor (beta chain) sequence together with its context. Its antigen is unknown. Repertoires were generated with immunoSEQ multiplex PCR, while TCRdb's copy carries only in-frame clones and drops some. The sample has tens of thousands of clones, roughly 93% seen once. This sample is drawn from a study of CD4 T cells in relation to SARS-CoV-2 and coronaviruses. Study-level background: The HLA restriction of the shared crossreactive spike epitopes was mapped.

Unexposed donor CD4+ T cells date from about 2011-2018, before the COVID-19 pandemic. Study conclusions and caveats: Pre-pandemic and post-infection samples never came from the same donor.

This TCR came from a human donor in good health. Sequencing was performed on naive CD4+ T cells from PBMCs. Sample subset: naive CD4+ T cells isolated by negative enrichment.

The CDR3 here is CASSPTPRQGQTLNTGELFF. DNA for the CDR3: TGTGCCAGCTCACCTACACCCAGACAGGGTCAAACCTTGAACACCGGGGAGCTGTTTTTT. This chain connects TRBV18 to TRBJ2-2; 7 bases match TRBD1. V shed 3 bases, J shed 1 base, and the junction held 17 bases outside the gene matches. The CDR3 is made up of 20 amino acids. Looked up from germline, CDR1 is KGHSH and CDR2 is LQKENI.